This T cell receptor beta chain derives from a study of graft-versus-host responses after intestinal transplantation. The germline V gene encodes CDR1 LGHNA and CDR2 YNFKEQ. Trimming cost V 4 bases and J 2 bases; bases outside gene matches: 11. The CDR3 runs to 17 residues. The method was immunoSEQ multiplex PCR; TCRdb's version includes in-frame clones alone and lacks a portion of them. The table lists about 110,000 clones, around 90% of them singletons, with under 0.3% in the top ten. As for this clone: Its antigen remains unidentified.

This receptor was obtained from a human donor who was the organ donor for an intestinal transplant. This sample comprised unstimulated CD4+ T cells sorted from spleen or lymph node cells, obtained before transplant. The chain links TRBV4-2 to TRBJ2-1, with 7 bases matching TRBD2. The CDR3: CASSRFMGLSTYNEQFF. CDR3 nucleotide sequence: TGTGCCAGCAGCCGTTTCATGGGACTAAGCACCTACAATGAGCAGTTCTTC.